The source of this T cell receptor (beta chain) is a study of control samples from healthy donors and cancer patients. The assay was immunoSEQ multiplex PCR, and TCRdb's table has in-frame clones only and misses some. The data show roughly 100,000 clones, 92% seen once. Germline V gene lookup returns CDR1 LGHNA and CDR2 YNFKEQ. The CDR3 runs to 13 residues. V was pared by 0 bases and J by 8 bases, with 10 bases between. The sequencing sample was made of blood. This chain joins TRBV4-2 and TRBJ1-2, with D possibly matching TRBD1 (5 bases). The source of this sequence is a woman between 18 and 29 years old in good health. The CDR3 here is CASSQERGAGYTF. CDR3 DNA: TGTGCCAGCAGCCAAGAGAGAGGGGCCGGCTACACCTTC.